These 8 T cell receptor beta chains were all obtained from the same sample, sequenced in a study of post-analysis software for immune sequencing data. Findings and caveats of the study: Controls showed lower frequencies than patients for roughly five TRBV segments, and TRBV5-6, TRBV5-1 and TRBV20-1 were among these.

The antigens of these receptors remain unknown. Each TCR beta cDNA library carried unique molecular identifiers. Using its own MiXCR run on the PCR reads, TCRdb lists one record per CDR3 protein. The data show 350,000 to 500,000 distinct CDR3 sequences, 39% seen once. Sequencing input: blood. Source of these receptors: a girl aged 2 to 10 with multiple sclerosis.

This clonotype was seen only a few times. The CDR3 DNA sequence: TGTGCCAGCAGCCCGAAACTATACCCAAATTCACCCCTCCACTTT. This translates into CASSPKLYPNSPLHF. The chain joins TRBV3-1 to TRBJ1-6; D call uncertain. Germline CDR1 and CDR2: LGHDT and YNNKEL (reference sequence). The CDR3 has 15 residues. Trimming removed 4 bases at V and 7 bases at J, with 14 bases between.

The genes are TRBV20-1 and TRBJ2-3, with 9 bases that match TRBD2. The CDR3 totals 14 residues. Losses at the gene ends were 3 bases for V and 5 bases for J; bases not matched to a gene: 6. In germline, CDR1 is DFQATT, CDR2 SNEGSKA (reference sequence). The chain's CDR3 is CSARVAGAIDTQYF. The CDR3 DNA is TGCAGTGCTAGGGTAGCGGGGGCAATAGATACGCAGTATTTT.

The rearrangement links TRBV15 to TRBJ1-2; possibly TRBD1 for D (5 bases). V lost 1 base and J lost 8, with 11 bases in between. This CDR3 has 13 residues. Germline V gives CDR1 LNHNV, CDR2 YYDKDF (reference sequence). The CDR3 protein is CATSRVQGGGYTF. The CDR3 DNA follows: TGTGCCACCAGCAGAGTGCAGGGTGGCGGCTACACCTTC.

Of note for this clonotype: One junction end disagrees with the germline gene, perhaps due to a read error. The gene calls are TRBV5-1 and TRBJ2-7; a weak D match, TRBD1 (6 bases). The CDR3 runs 14 residues. Germline CDR1 is SGHRS and CDR2 is YFSETQ. The CDR3 spells CTSSLGQGSYEQYF. DNA of the CDR3: TGCACCAGCAGCTTGGGGCAGGGGTCCTACGAGCAGTACTTC.

This clonotype was seen a few times. This chain uses TRBV20-1 with TRBJ2-1, with no clear D. The CDR3 totals 11 residues. CDR1 and CDR2 from the germline V gene are DFQATT and SNEGSKA (reference sequence). V gave up 3 bases and J gave up 8 bases, with 8 bases separating them. The CDR3 coding sequence is TGCAGTGCTAGTAGCTCCGATGAGCAGTTCTTC. It translates to CSASSSDEQFF.

V and J are TRBV6-5 and TRBJ2-7; possible D gene TRBD2, 5 bases. Germline CDR1 and CDR2: MNHEY and SVGAGI. The CDR3 length is 15 residues. V lost 6 bases, J lost 1 base, and 16 bases lay in between. CDR3 nucleotide sequence: TGTGCCAGCAGGCCAGGACTCCTTGGTTCCTACGAGCAGTACTTC. It specifies CASRPGLLGSYEQYF.

The J gene is TRBJ2-4, the V gene TRBV5-5; 7 bases line up with TRBD1. The J call may not be correct, given that the DNA end is closer to TRBJ2-7. CDR1 is SGHKS, CDR2 YYEKEE, per germline (reference sequence). The CDR3 has 13 amino acids. The CDR3 DNA follows: TGTGCCAGCAGCCTCGACAGGGAGTACGAGCAGTACTTC. Protein sequence: CASSLDREYEQYF.

J is TRBJ2-7 and V is TRBV29-1, with TRBD2 as a possible D gene (7 bases). Germline assignment: CDR1 SQVTM and CDR2 ANQGSEA. CDR3 length equals 12 residues. Between the trimmed V and J ends, which lost 6 bases and 3 bases, there was a span of 12 bases. The CDR3 protein is CSVYREGYEQYF. CDR3 in DNA: TGCAGCGTCTACAGGGAGGGCTACGAGCAGTACTTC.